These 23 T cell receptor beta chains were all obtained from the same sample, sequenced in a study of T-cell reconstitution after alpha-beta-depleted transplantation in children. A library of TCRbeta sequences, prepared with unique molecular identifiers, was generated. Using its own MiXCR run on the PCR reads, TCRdb lists one record per CDR3 protein. The repertoire holds over 100,000 distinct CDR3 sequences, with around a tenth as singletons. The material was PBMCs, obtained before TCRalphabeta/CD19-depleted stem cell transplant. These receptors came from a boy aged 2-15 years with acute lymphoblastic leukemia, due to receive a stem cell transplant.

This clonotype was recorded at least ten times. The rearrangement uses TRBV12-3 or TRBV12-4 and TRBJ2-1; TRBD1 matches 7 bases. The CDR3 consists of 13 residues. J was trimmed by 10 bases and V by 3 bases; bases with no gene match: 6. CDR3 residues: CASSFDRVNEQFF. The CDR3 DNA sequence: TGTGCCAGCAGTTTTGACAGGGTTAACGAGCAGTTCTTC.

This clonotype was recorded many times. The chain couples TRBV20-1 to TRBJ2-2, with unresolved D. The CDR3 has 11 amino acids. Germline-derived CDR1 and CDR2 are DFQATT and SNEGSKA (reference sequence). Deletions cut 6 bases from V and 6 bases from J, with 8 bases between. CDR3 amino acids: CSATRPGELFF. The DNA for the CDR3 is TGCAGTGCCACCCGTCCCGGGGAGCTGTTTTTT.

The chain recombines TRBV3-1 with TRBJ2-1, with D perhaps TRBD1 (5 bases). V gave up 0 bases and J gave up 5 bases, with 11 bases separating them. The CDR3 runs 15 residues. The V gene's germline CDR1 is LGHDT and CDR2 YNNKEL (reference sequence). Here the CDR3 reads CASSQDPGADNEQFF. The CDR3 region has the DNA TGTGCCAGCAGCCAAGATCCTGGGGCCGACAATGAGCAGTTCTTC.

The rearrangement joins TRBV6-5 to TRBJ1-5, with a possible D match to TRBD1 (5 bases). This CDR3 region has 15 residues. Germline loops: CDR1 MNHEY, CDR2 SVGAGI. V was trimmed by 2 bases and J by 2 bases, leaving 10 bases between them. CDR3 coding DNA: TGTGCCAGCAGTTACAGGGGAGGGGGCAATCAGCCCCAGCATTTT. This codes for CASSYRGGGNQPQHF.

The chain combines TRBV20-1 with TRBJ1-2; D uncertain. The CDR3 consists of 13 residues. The germline V gene has CDR1 DFQATT and CDR2 SNEGSKA (reference sequence). The V end lost 3 bases, the J end lost 7 bases, and 15 bases lay between the germline ends. The CDR3 region is CSASLGKGGGYTF. Here the CDR3 DNA reads TGCAGTGCTAGTCTCGGGAAGGGAGGTGGCTACACCTTC.

This clonotype was detected many times. CDR3 sequence: CASSSTGYEQYF. In nucleotides, the CDR3 is TGTGCCAGCAGCTCAACAGGCTACGAGCAGTACTTC. The chain has TRBV7-9 and TRBJ2-7; possible D gene TRBD1, 5 bases. The CDR3 extends over 12 amino acids. From germline, CDR1 is SEHNR and CDR2 FQNEAQ (reference sequence). Between the trimmed V and J ends, which lost 4 bases and 3 bases, there was a span of 7 bases.

The V gene is TRBV5-1, the J gene TRBJ1-6; D possibly corresponds to TRBD1 (6 bases). Germline V CDR1 and CDR2: SGHRS, YFSETQ. The CDR3 runs 14 residues. Trimming took 4 bases from V and 4 from J, leaving 9 bases between them. The CDR3 region is CASSTDSYNSPLHF. Here the CDR3 DNA reads TGCGCCAGCAGCACGGACAGTTATAATTCACCCCTCCACTTT.

The chain couples TRBV29-1 to TRBJ2-3, with D perhaps matching TRBD1 (5 bases). The CDR3 has 15 residues. The V and J ends lost 3 bases and 5 bases respectively, with 18 bases between them. Germline loops: CDR1 SQVTM, CDR2 ANQGSEA. The CDR3 loop is CSVDPHNRPGDTQYF. CDR3 nucleotides: TGCAGCGTTGACCCCCACAACAGGCCGGGAGATACGCAGTATTTT.

This clonotype was observed many times. This chain connects TRBV20-1 to TRBJ2-7; D unclear. This CDR3 is built from 11 residues. V was pared by 5 bases and J by 3 bases, with 8 bases between. CDR1 DFQATT and CDR2 SNEGSKA come from the germline V gene (reference sequence). DNA of the CDR3: TGCAGTGCTTGGCTAGACTACGAGCAGTACTTC. This translates into CSAWLDYEQYF.

This clonotype was seen repeatedly, ten times or more. This chain uses TRBV12-3 or TRBV12-4 with TRBJ2-3; D may be TRBD2 (6 bases). V dropped 3 bases and J dropped 11 bases, with 21 bases sitting between them. The CDR3 runs 15 residues. The CDR3 nucleotides read TGTGCCAGCAGTTTCCCGGGACTGACCAAGATCGTGCAGTATTTT. Its protein is CASSFPGLTKIVQYF.

This clonotype was seen a few times. The chain joins TRBV12-3 or TRBV12-4 to TRBJ1-1; TRBD1 agrees at 8 bases. V dropped 6 bases and J dropped 4; count of bases not matched to a gene: 10. The CDR3 loop spans 15 amino acids. The CDR3 coding sequence is TGTGCCAGCAGGCCCCTGACAGGGGATCTCACTGAAGCTTTCTTT. Translation gives CASRPLTGDLTEAFF.

This sequence joins TRBV20-1 and TRBJ2-7; D is ambiguous. V was pared by 0 bases and J by 6 bases, with 6 bases between. The CDR3 has 11 amino acids. CDR1 is DFQATT, CDR2 SNEGSKA, per germline (reference sequence). The CDR3 spells CSARDLPEQYF. CDR3 in DNA: TGCAGTGCTAGAGATTTGCCCGAGCAGTACTTC.

This clonotype occurred many times. The V and J genes are TRBV12-3 or TRBV12-4 and TRBJ2-3; a weak D match, TRBD1 (5 bases). This CDR3 is built from 14 residues. V gave up 8 bases and J gave up 0 bases, with 12 bases separating them. This CDR3 is CASGHGTSTDTQYF. CDR3 in DNA: TGTGCCAGCGGACACGGAACTAGCACAGATACGCAGTATTTT.

This clonotype appeared many times. This rearrangement joins TRBV12-3 or TRBV12-4 to TRBJ2-3; D not resolved. V lost 1 base to trimming and J lost 2 bases, with 10 bases between them. The CDR3 is made up of 15 amino acids. CDR3: CASSLGGYNTDTQYF. The CDR3 nucleotides are TGTGCCAGCAGTTTAGGTGGATATAACACAGATACGCAGTATTTT.

In its sample, this clonotype was seen a few times. The rearrangement links TRBV28 to TRBJ1-5; D possibly corresponds to TRBD1 (6 bases). Per germline, CDR1 MDHEN and CDR2 SYDVKM. V was trimmed by 3 bases and J by 5 bases, leaving 17 bases between them. The CDR3 is made up of 16 amino acids. The CDR3 DNA is TGTGCCAGCAGTTTGGGTTCACAGGGCTACGATCAGCCCCAGCATTTT. Translating it yields CASSLGSQGYDQPQHF.

The chain uses TRBV28 and TRBJ2-1, with 9 bases matching TRBD1. The junction had 15 bases not matched to a gene; V was cut back by 6 bases and J by 9 bases. There are 16 residues in the CDR3. Germline V gene data show CDR1 as MDHEN and CDR2 as SYDVKM. DNA of the CDR3: TGTGCCAGCAGCCCGCAAAACAGGGGGCTCTTTAGTGAGCAGTTCTTC. Amino acid sequence: CASSPQNRGLFSEQFF.

This clonotype has ten or more counts. The rearrangement joins TRBV5-1 to TRBJ2-7; 7 bases are shared with TRBD1. Germline CDR1 reads SGHRS; CDR2 reads YFSETQ. J was trimmed by 5 bases and V by 1 base; bases with no gene match: 6. The CDR3 covers 14 residues. The CDR3 spells CASSLYEGGNEQYF. The CDR3 bases are TGCGCCAGCAGCTTGTACGAAGGGGGCAACGAGCAGTACTTC. Full variable domain (missing parts from reference TRBV5-1 and TRBJ2-7): KAGVTQTPRYLIKTRGQQVTLSCSPISGHRSVSWYQQTPGQGLQFLFEYFSETQRNKGNFPGRFSGRQFSNSRSEMNVSTLELGDSALYLCASSLYEGGNEQYFGPGTRLTVT.

This clonotype was recorded a few times. The chain joins TRBV3-1 to TRBJ2-1; maybe TRBD2 (5 bases). This CDR3 spans 13 amino acids. CDR1 LGHDT and CDR2 YNNKEL come from the germline V gene (reference sequence). V shed 2 bases and J shed 9 bases, with 11 bases lying between them. CDR3 nucleotides: TGTGCCAGCAGCCAACGCGGGCCAGGTGAGCAGTTCTTC. It encodes CASSQRGPGEQFF.

At least ten counts were recorded for this clonotype. The chain employs TRBV20-1 and TRBJ1-1; D remains unclear. CDR3 size: 13 residues. CDR1 DFQATT and CDR2 SNEGSKA come from the germline V gene (reference sequence). Trimming took off 5 bases at V and 0 bases at J, with 10 bases between the two ends. The CDR3 region is CSAPGDVNTEAFF. The DNA for the CDR3 is TGCAGTGCTCCTGGGGATGTGAACACTGAAGCTTTCTTT.

This clonotype was seen repeatedly, ten times or more. The V and J genes are TRBV18 and TRBJ1-1; TRBD1 aligns across 7 bases. V lost 8 bases to trimming and J lost 2 bases; unmatched junction nucleotides: 5. The CDR3 sequence is 13 residues long. The germline V gene has CDR1 KGHSH and CDR2 LQKENI. The CDR3 DNA reads TGTGCCAGCAGACAGGGTATCAACACTGAAGCTTTCTTT. Its protein product is CASRQGINTEAFF.

This chain connects TRBV12-3 or TRBV12-4 to TRBJ1-2; D not resolved. V shed 0 bases and J shed 4 bases, with 12 bases lying between them. The CDR3 is 15 amino acids. CDR3 sequence reads: CASSLALTALYGYTF. CDR3 coding DNA: TGTGCCAGCAGTTTAGCGCTGACGGCTCTCTATGGCTACACCTTC.

The chain links TRBV28 to TRBJ2-7, with a tentative D call TRBD1 (6 bases). Trimming shortened V by 6 bases and J by 1 base, and 16 bases separated the two germline ends. The CDR3 is 15 residues long. Per the germline V gene, CDR1 is MDHEN and CDR2 is SYDVKM. CDR3 coding DNA: TGTGCCAGCAGCCCTTGGGGCACAGGGTCCTACGAGCAGTACTTC. Its translation: CASSPWGTGSYEQYF. The full variable domain, completed using reference TRBV28 and TRBJ2-7, is DVKVTQSSRYLVKRTGEKVFLECVQDMDHENMFWYRQDPGLGLRLIYFSYDVKMKEKGDIPEGYSVSREKKERFSLILESASTNQTSMYLCASSPWGTGSYEQYFGPGTRLTVT.

This clonotype was observed at least ten times. The chain has TRBV6-5 and TRBJ2-1, with D perhaps matching TRBD2 (6 bases). The CDR3 loop spans 16 amino acids. The germline V and J ends were trimmed by 6 bases and 6 bases, with 21 bases remaining between them. Germline V gene lookup returns CDR1 MNHEY and CDR2 SVGAGI. The CDR3 sequence is CASRYLARDSSNEQFF. The CDR3 DNA follows: TGTGCCAGCAGGTATTTAGCCCGGGACTCCAGCAATGAGCAGTTCTTC.